These 30 T cell receptor beta chains share one sample of origin, sequenced in a study of T cell responses to AZD1222 COVID-19 vaccine (dated by TCRdb to the early 2020s). Library preparation used the immunoSEQ multiplex PCR assay. In TCRdb, the immuneACCESS table is reduced to in-frame sequences with V and J assigned. These tables do not hold every clone; where another copy was compared, an unresolved V gene accounts for under half, and the others remain unexplained. The sample contains over 85,000 clones, around nine tenths of them found a single time. Clones ranked in the top ten supply over 6.5% of the sample. This specimen's time point label, interpreted: baseline before first vaccination. The sample consisted of peripheral blood, taken on day 0 of AZD1222 vaccination. The receptors were sampled from an adult in good health.

J is TRBJ1-2 and V is TRBV6-2 or TRBV6-3, with D uncertain. Deletions cut 0 bases from V and 8 bases from J, with 13 bases between. This CDR3 is 14 amino acids long. In germline, CDR1 is MNHEY, CDR2 SVGEGT. The CDR3 DNA reads as TGTGCCAGCAGTTACTCGGGTGATTCGGAGGGCTACACCTTC. This codes for CASSYSGDSEGYTF.

The gene calls are TRBV7-9 and TRBJ2-7; TRBD2 matches at 10 bases. Per germline, CDR1 SEHNR and CDR2 FQNEAQ (reference sequence). There are 14 residues in the CDR3. V was pared by 5 bases and J by 2 bases, with 3 bases of the junction left unmatched. The CDR3 protein is CASSLLAGAYEQYF. The CDR3 DNA is TGTGCCAGCAGCCTTCTAGCGGGGGCCTACGAGCAGTACTTC.

The chain combines TRBV30 with TRBJ1-1; TRBD1 might be the D (6 bases). Per germline, CDR1 GTSNPN and CDR2 SVGIG (reference sequence). Trimming cost V 2 bases and J 0 bases, with 13 bases left between them. CDR3 length equals 15 residues. The CDR3 reads CAWSSLGQMNTEAFF. The CDR3 DNA reads as TGTGCCTGGAGTTCCCTCGGACAGATGAACACTGAAGCTTTCTTT.

V gene TRBV19 combines with J gene TRBJ1-5; the D gene is possibly TRBD1 (5 bases). The CDR3 has 15 amino acids. Germline V lookup: CDR1 LNHDA, CDR2 SQIVND (reference sequence). V shed 7 bases and J shed 7 bases, with 20 bases lying between them. The CDR3 DNA follows: TGTGCCAGTACCCCCGGGGCAGGGCATAAACAGCCCCAGCATTTT. Its translation: CASTPGAGHKQPQHF.

This clone has just one count. The V and J genes are TRBV6-1 and TRBJ2-2; a weak D match, TRBD1 (5 bases). V shed 5 bases and J shed 2 bases, with 12 bases lying between them. Germline assignment: CDR1 MNHNS and CDR2 SASEGT. The CDR3 contains 15 residues. CDR3 residues: CASSWGGSNTGELFF. The CDR3 nucleotides read TGTGCCAGCAGTTGGGGCGGATCTAACACCGGGGAGCTGTTTTTT.

The chain uses TRBV19 and TRBJ1-5; TRBD1 aligns across 9 bases. V dropped 7 bases and J dropped 6; count of bases not matched to a gene: 7. This CDR3 contains 14 residues. Germline CDR1 LNHDA, CDR2 SQIVND (reference sequence). CDR3 residues: CASKLGTGFQPQHF. DNA for the CDR3: TGTGCCAGTAAACTGGGGACAGGGTTTCAGCCCCAGCATTTT.

This clone was detected once. J is TRBJ2-2 and V is TRBV5-1, with 9 positions matching TRBD2. The V and J ends lost 3 bases and 1 base, in that order; junction bases with no gene match: 7. This CDR3 region has 17 residues. Germline loops: CDR1 SGHRS, CDR2 YFSETQ. CDR3 sequence reads: CASSSAGRGGNTGELFF. DNA for the CDR3: TGCGCCAGCAGCTCTGCTGGGCGGGGGGGGAACACCGGGGAGCTGTTTTTT. Complete variable domain (other parts from reference TRBV5-1 and TRBJ2-2): KAGVTQTPRYLIKTRGQQVTLSCSPISGHRSVSWYQQTPGQGLQFLFEYFSETQRNKGNFPGRFSGRQFSNSRSEMNVSTLELGDSALYLCASSSAGRGGNTGELFFGEGSRLTVL.

The chain has TRBV7-8 and TRBJ1-4; unclear D gene. Per germline, CDR1 SGHVS and CDR2 FQNEAQ. CDR3 length: 16 residues. V was shortened by 4 bases and J by 2 bases, with 14 bases between the two germline ends. The CDR3 nucleotides are TGTGCCAGCAGCTCCCAATCGACAAATACTAATGAAAAACTGTTTTTT. Translation gives CASSSQSTNTNEKLFF.

This chain connects TRBV19 to TRBJ1-5, with D uncertain. The CDR3 length is 19 residues. Germline CDR1 and CDR2: LNHDA and SQIVND (reference sequence). V lost 7 bases and J lost 0, with 25 bases in between. CDR3 residues: CASIGRGNQGIHSNQPQHF. In DNA form, the CDR3 reads TGTGCCAGTATCGGCCGTGGGAATCAAGGCATTCATAGCAATCAGCCCCAGCATTTT.

The chain combines TRBV11-1 with TRBJ2-1; no clear D. This CDR3 spans 15 amino acids. Germline V CDR1 and CDR2: SGHAT, FQDESV (reference sequence). The V gene lost 3 bases and the J gene lost 0 bases, with 9 bases spanning the gap. This CDR3 reads CASSFVRSSYNEQFF. The CDR3 DNA sequence: TGTGCCAGCAGCTTCGTTCGGAGCTCCTACAATGAGCAGTTCTTC. The entire variable domain, with the rest obtained from reference TRBV11-1 and TRBJ2-1, is as follows: EAEVAQSPRYKITEKSQAVAFWCDPISGHATLYWYRQILGQGPELLVQFQDESVVDDSQLPKDRFSAERLKGVDSTLKIQPAELGDSAMYLCASSFVRSSYNEQFFGPGTRLTVL.

The rearrangement links TRBV6-5 to TRBJ2-1, with D possibly TRBD2 on 6 matching bases. CDR1 and CDR2 from the germline V gene are MNHEY and SVGAGI. Trimming shortened V by 2 bases and J by 2 bases, and 13 bases separated the two germline ends. CDR3 length equals 16 residues. The CDR3 loop is CASSYRRDPPYNEQFF. In nucleotides, the CDR3 is TGTGCCAGCAGTTACCGGCGGGACCCCCCCTACAATGAGCAGTTCTTC.

J is TRBJ1-4 and V is TRBV19; 7 positions agree with TRBD1. The CDR3 loop spans 15 amino acids. Germline trimming cut 7 bases from V and 6 bases from J; bases unmatched to any gene: 11. Germline V CDR1 and CDR2: LNHDA, SQIVND (reference sequence). The CDR3 here is CASKLRGGQDEKLFF. The CDR3, as DNA: TGTGCCAGTAAGCTTCGAGGGGGCCAGGATGAAAAACTGTTTTTT. Looking up the rest from reference TRBV19 and TRBJ1-4 gives the full variable domain: DGGITQSPKYLFRKEGQNVTLSCEQNLNHDAMYWYRQDPGQGLRLIYYSQIVNDFQKGDIAEGYSVSREKKESFPLTVTSAQKNPTAFYLCASKLRGGQDEKLFFGSGTQLSVL.

The chain has TRBV29-1 and TRBJ2-3, with unresolved D. The V gene lost 5 bases and the J gene lost 1 base, with 7 bases spanning the gap. The germline V gene encodes CDR1 SQVTM and CDR2 ANQGSEA. This CDR3 comprises 12 residues. The CDR3: CSVTSGTDTQYF. CDR3 DNA: TGCAGCGTTACCAGCGGCACAGATACGCAGTATTTT.

This chain joins TRBV5-1 and TRBJ1-2, with D maybe TRBD1 (5 bases). The ends were cut back, 4 bases at V and 5 bases at J, with 18 bases in the middle. This CDR3 has 15 residues. Germline CDR1 and CDR2: SGHRS and YFSETQ. The DNA for the CDR3 is TGCGCCAGCAGCCCGGACGGGGACGGATCTTATGGCTACACCTTC. Amino acids: CASSPDGDGSYGYTF.

The CDR3 region is CASSLAGGATNEKLFF. CDR3 in DNA: TGTGCCAGCAGCTTAGCAGGGGGGGCAACTAATGAAAAACTGTTTTTT. The chain uses TRBV7-9 and TRBJ1-4, with a tentative D call TRBD1 (6 bases). CDR1 is SEHNR and CDR2 is FQNEAQ in the germline V gene (reference sequence). V lost 0 bases and J 0 bases, leaving 8 bases between the germline ends. The CDR3 covers 16 residues.

The rearrangement joins TRBV12-3 or TRBV12-4 to TRBJ1-4, with D perhaps matching TRBD1 (5 bases). The CDR3 totals 12 residues. The V end lost 8 bases, the J end lost 4 bases, and 8 bases lay between the germline ends. DNA for the CDR3: TGTGCCAGCTTGAGGGGTAATGAAAAACTGTTTTTT. Its protein is CASLRGNEKLFF.

This clone was found once. The rearrangement links TRBV7-3 to TRBJ2-1; possible D gene TRBD2, 6 bases. This CDR3 comprises 14 residues. V was shortened by 5 bases and J by 7 bases, with 15 bases between the two germline ends. From germline, CDR1 is SGHTA and CDR2 FQGTGA. The chain's CDR3 is CASSPLRGPNEQFF. The CDR3 DNA follows: TGTGCCAGCAGCCCCTTGCGGGGCCCGAATGAGCAGTTCTTC.

This clone was counted once. J is TRBJ1-1 and V is TRBV7-8; D not resolved. This CDR3 is built from 14 residues. V gave up 3 bases and J gave up 3 bases, with 11 bases separating them. Germline CDR1 and CDR2: SGHVS and FQNEAQ. This CDR3 reads CASSFQVGDTEAFF. CDR3 sequence (DNA): TGTGCCAGCAGCTTCCAGGTCGGGGACACTGAAGCTTTCTTT.

This rearrangement joins TRBV5-1 to TRBJ2-1; 9 nucleotides match TRBD1. CDR3 length: 14 amino acids. V was pared by 7 bases and J by 4 bases, with 6 bases of the junction left unmatched. CDR1 and CDR2 (germline): SGHRS, YFSETQ. The CDR3 coding sequence is TGCGCCAGCTACCGGGACAGGGCTTACAATGAGCAGTTCTTC. Translated: CASYRDRAYNEQFF. The full variable domain, rest sourced from reference TRBV5-1 and TRBJ2-1, is KAGVTQTPRYLIKTRGQQVTLSCSPISGHRSVSWYQQTPGQGLQFLFEYFSETQRNKGNFPGRFSGRQFSNSRSEMNVSTLELGDSALYLCASYRDRAYNEQFFGPGTRLTVL.

The chain carries TRBV5-4 and TRBJ2-7, with a possible D match to TRBD1 (5 bases). This CDR3 is built from 13 residues. Germline V gene sequence: CDR1 SGHNT, CDR2 YYREEE (reference sequence). Trimming shortened V by 4 bases and J by 0 bases, and 8 bases separated the two germline ends. The CDR3 coding sequence is TGTGCCAGCAGCCTACAGGTCTCCTACGAGCAGTACTTC. Translating gives CASSLQVSYEQYF.

The gene calls are TRBV19 and TRBJ2-7; D perhaps matches TRBD1 (5 bases). Between the trimmed V and J ends, which lost 3 bases and 1 base, there was a span of 7 bases. CDR1 and CDR2 from the germline V gene are LNHDA and SQIVND (reference sequence). There are 13 residues in the CDR3. CDR3 nucleotides: TGTGCCAGTAGTATCCCAGGGTCCTACGAGCAGTACTTC. Translating gives CASSIPGSYEQYF.

The chain has TRBV7-2 and TRBJ1-4; possible D gene TRBD1, 5 bases. CDR1 SGHTA and CDR2 FQGNSA come from the germline V gene. The CDR3 runs 17 residues. Between the trimmed V and J ends, which lost 5 bases and 8 bases, there was a span of 24 bases. CDR3 DNA sequence: TGTGCCAGCAGCCTGTTTAGGGGAGACGGGGCCGGGGAAAAACTGTTTTTT. Protein: CASSLFRGDGAGEKLFF. Supplemented by reference TRBV7-2 and TRBJ1-4, the full variable domain reads GAGVSQSPSNKVTEKGKDVELRCDPISGHTALYWYRQSLGQGLEFLIYFQGNSAPDKSGLPSDRFSAERTGGSVSTLTIQRTQQEDSAVYLCASSLFRGDGAGEKLFFGSGTQLSVL.

The rearrangement uses TRBV11-2 and TRBJ2-5; D possibly corresponds to TRBD1 (5 bases). The germline CDR1 and CDR2 sequences are SGHAT and FQNNGV. V was cut by 5 bases and J by 2 bases, with 9 bases left in between. There are 13 residues in the CDR3. CDR3 in DNA: TGTGCCAGCAGCCTTCAGGGACAAGAGACCCAGTACTTC. Amino acids: CASSLQGQETQYF.

A single count supports this clone. This sequence joins TRBV9 and TRBJ2-3; perhaps D is TRBD1 or TRBD2 (5 bases each). This CDR3 has 15 residues. V was trimmed by 0 bases and J by 2 bases, leaving 10 bases between them. Germline V CDR1 and CDR2: SGDLS, YYNGEE. CDR3 DNA: TGTGCCAGCAGCGTAGGGAACGGGGCCACAGATACGCAGTATTTT. Amino acid sequence: CASSVGNGATDTQYF.

This clone showed up just once. The chain is built from TRBV28 and TRBJ2-5, with a weak D call TRBD1 (5 bases). V dropped 8 bases and J dropped 4 bases, with 14 bases sitting between them. Germline V gene data show CDR1 as MDHEN and CDR2 as SYDVKM. The CDR3 length is 13 residues. The CDR3 loop reads CASCRSGRETQYF. CDR3 sequence (DNA): TGTGCCAGCTGCCGGTCAGGGCGAGAGACCCAGTACTTC.

V usage is TRBV28 and J usage is TRBJ2-7, with 8 bases lining up with TRBD2. CDR1 and CDR2 (germline): MDHEN, SYDVKM. V lost 6 bases to trimming and J lost 6 bases; unmatched junction nucleotides: 13. The CDR3 has 15 residues. The CDR3 nucleotides are TGTGCCAGCAGCTCCGGGGGGGGGCCAGCGCGCGAGCAGTACTTC. As protein: CASSSGGGPAREQYF.

V usage is TRBV15 and J usage is TRBJ1-3; TRBD1 is a possible D gene (6 bases). Trimming removed 1 base at V and 0 bases at J, with 10 bases between. This CDR3 contains 16 residues. Germline assignment: CDR1 LNHNV and CDR2 YYDKDF (reference sequence). In nucleotides, the CDR3 is TGTGCCACCAGCAGAGGTGACAGGTTCTCTGGAAACACCATATATTTT. Translation gives CATSRGDRFSGNTIYF.

V is TRBV7-9 and J is TRBJ1-1, with TRBD1 as a possible D gene (6 bases). Trimming took 2 bases from V and 7 from J, leaving 20 bases between them. Germline lookup yields CDR1 SEHNR and CDR2 FQNEAQ (reference sequence). There are 16 residues in the CDR3. The CDR3 here is CASSLSGSGGSSEAFF. The CDR3 bases are TGTGCCAGCAGCTTAAGTGGTTCCGGGGGCAGCAGTGAAGCTTTCTTT.

V and J are TRBV27 and TRBJ2-7; 10 bases are a match to TRBD1. Germline V gene lookup returns CDR1 MNHEY and CDR2 SMNVEV (reference sequence). J gave up 6 bases and V 6 bases, and 11 bases lay outside the gene matches. CDR3 length: 15 amino acids. CDR3 sequence reads: CASSFDRGRALEQYF. The CDR3 region has the DNA TGTGCCAGCAGCTTCGACAGGGGGCGCGCTCTCGAGCAGTACTTC.

The rearrangement joins TRBV28 to TRBJ1-1; no definite D call. Germline CDR1 and CDR2: MDHEN and SYDVKM. Trimming cost V 2 bases and J 11 bases, with 9 bases left between them. The CDR3 has 11 amino acids. CDR3 in amino acids: CASSLRFRAFF. CDR3 coding DNA: TGTGCCAGCAGTTTACGGTTTAGGGCTTTCTTT.